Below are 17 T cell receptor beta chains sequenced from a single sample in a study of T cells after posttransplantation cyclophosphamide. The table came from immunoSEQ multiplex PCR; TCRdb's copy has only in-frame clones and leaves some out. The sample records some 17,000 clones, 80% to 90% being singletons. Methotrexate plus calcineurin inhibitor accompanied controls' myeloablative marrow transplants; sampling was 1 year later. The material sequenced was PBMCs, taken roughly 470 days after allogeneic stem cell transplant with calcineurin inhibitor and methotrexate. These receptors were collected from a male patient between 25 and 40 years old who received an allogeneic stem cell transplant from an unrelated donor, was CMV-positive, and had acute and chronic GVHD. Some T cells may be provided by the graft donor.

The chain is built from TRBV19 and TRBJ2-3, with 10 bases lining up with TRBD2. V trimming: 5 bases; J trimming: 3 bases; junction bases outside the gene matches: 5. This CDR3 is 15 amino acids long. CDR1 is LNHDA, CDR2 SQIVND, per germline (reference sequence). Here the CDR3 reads CASSRTSGYTDTQYF. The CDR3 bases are TGTGCCAGTAGTCGGACTAGCGGTTATACAGATACGCAGTATTTT.

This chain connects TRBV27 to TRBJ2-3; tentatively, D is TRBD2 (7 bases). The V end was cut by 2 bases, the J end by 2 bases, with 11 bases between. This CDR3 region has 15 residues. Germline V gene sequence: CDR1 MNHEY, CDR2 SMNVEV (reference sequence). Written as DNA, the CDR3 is TGTGCCAGCAGTTTAAGGGGGGGCGACACAGATACGCAGTATTTT. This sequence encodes CASSLRGGDTDTQYF.

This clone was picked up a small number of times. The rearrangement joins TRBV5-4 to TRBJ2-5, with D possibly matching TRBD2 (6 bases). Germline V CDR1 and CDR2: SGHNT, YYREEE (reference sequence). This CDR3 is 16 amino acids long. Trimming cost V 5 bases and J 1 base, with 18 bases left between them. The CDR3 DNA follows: TGTGCCAGCAGTTCCCCGGTAGCGGCACCCCAAGAGACCCAGTACTTC. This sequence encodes CASSSPVAAPQETQYF.

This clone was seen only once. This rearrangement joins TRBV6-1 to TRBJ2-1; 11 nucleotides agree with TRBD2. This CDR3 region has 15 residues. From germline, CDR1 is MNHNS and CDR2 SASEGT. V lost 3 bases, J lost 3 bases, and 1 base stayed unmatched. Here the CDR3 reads CASSEGLAVYNEQFF. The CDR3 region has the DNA TGTGCCAGCAGTGAGGGACTAGCGGTCTACAATGAGCAGTTCTTC.

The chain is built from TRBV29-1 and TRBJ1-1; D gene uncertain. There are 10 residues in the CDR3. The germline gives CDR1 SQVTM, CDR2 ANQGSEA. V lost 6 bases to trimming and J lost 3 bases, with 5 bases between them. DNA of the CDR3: TGCAGCGTCCGGGACACTGAAGCTTTCTTT. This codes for CSVRDTEAFF.

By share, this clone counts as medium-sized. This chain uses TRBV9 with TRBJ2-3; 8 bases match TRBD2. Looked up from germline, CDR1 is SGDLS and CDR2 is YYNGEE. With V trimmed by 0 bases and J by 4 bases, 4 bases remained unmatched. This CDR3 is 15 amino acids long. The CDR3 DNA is TGTGCCAGCAGCGTAGCGGGAGGGGGTTCAGATACGCAGTATTTT. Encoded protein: CASSVAGGGSDTQYF. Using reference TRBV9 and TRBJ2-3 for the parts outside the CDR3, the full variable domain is DSGVTQTPKHLITATGQRVTLRCSPRSGDLSVYWYQQSLDQGLQFLIQYYNGEERAKGNILERFSAQQFPDLHSELNLSSLELGDSALYFCASSVAGGGSDTQYFGPGTRLTVL.

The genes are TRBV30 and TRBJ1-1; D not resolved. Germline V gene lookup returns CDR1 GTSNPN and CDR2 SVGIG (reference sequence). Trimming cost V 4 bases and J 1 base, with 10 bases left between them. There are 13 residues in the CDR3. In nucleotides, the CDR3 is TGTGCCTGGACCTTGACACAGAACACTGAAGCTTTCTTT. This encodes CAWTLTQNTEAFF.

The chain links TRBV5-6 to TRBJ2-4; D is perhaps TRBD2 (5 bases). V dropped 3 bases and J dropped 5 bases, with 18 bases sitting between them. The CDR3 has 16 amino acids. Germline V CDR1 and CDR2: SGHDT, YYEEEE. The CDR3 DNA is TGTGCCAGCAGCTCCTACGACTTTACCGGGGAAAACATTCAGTACTTC. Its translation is CASSSYDFTGENIQYF.

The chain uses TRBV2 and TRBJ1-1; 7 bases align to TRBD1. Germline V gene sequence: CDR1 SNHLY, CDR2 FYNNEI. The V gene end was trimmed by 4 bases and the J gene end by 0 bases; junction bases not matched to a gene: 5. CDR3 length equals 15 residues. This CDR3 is CASSAYRGLNTEAFF. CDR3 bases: TGTGCCAGCAGTGCTTACAGGGGCCTGAACACTGAAGCTTTCTTT.

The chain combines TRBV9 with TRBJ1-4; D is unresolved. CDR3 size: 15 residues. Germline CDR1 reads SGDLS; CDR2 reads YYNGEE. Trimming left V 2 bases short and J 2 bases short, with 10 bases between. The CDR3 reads CASSVRAYTNEKLFF. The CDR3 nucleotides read TGTGCCAGCAGCGTCCGCGCGTACACTAATGAAAAACTGTTTTTT.

The CDR3 protein is CASSAGGYTEAFF. CDR3 DNA sequence: TGTGCCAGCAGCGCCGGGGGGTACACTGAAGCTTTCTTT. This chain uses TRBV9 with TRBJ1-1; possible D gene TRBD1, 5 bases. Per germline, CDR1 SGDLS and CDR2 YYNGEE. The CDR3 is 13 amino acids. The V end was cut by 3 bases, the J end by 3 bases, with 9 bases between.

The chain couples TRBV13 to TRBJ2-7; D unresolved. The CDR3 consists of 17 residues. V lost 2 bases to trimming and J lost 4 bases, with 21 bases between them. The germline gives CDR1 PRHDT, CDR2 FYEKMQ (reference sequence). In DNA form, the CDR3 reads TGTGCCAGCAGCTTATGGATTGGCCGGGTTATATTATACGAGCAGTACTTC. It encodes CASSLWIGRVILYEQYF. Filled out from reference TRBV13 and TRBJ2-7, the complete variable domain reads AAGVIQSPRHLIKEKRETATLKCYPIPRHDTVYWYQQGPGQDPQFLISFYEKMQSDKGSIPDRFSAQQFSDYHSELNMSSLELGDSALYFCASSLWIGRVILYEQYFGPGTRLTVT.

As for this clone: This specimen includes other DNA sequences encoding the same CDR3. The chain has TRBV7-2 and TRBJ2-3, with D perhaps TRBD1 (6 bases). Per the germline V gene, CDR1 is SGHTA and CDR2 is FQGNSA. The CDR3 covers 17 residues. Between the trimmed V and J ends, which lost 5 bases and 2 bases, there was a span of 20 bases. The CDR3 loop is CASSHESLTGPTDTQYF. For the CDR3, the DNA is TGTGCCAGCAGCCACGAATCCTTGACAGGCCCCACAGATACGCAGTATTTT.

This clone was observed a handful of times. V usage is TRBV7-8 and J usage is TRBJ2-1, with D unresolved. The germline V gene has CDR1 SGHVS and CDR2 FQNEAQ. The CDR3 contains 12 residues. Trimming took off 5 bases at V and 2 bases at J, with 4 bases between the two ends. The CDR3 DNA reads TGTGCCAGCAGCCCCGCCTACAATGAGCAGTTCTTC. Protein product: CASSPAYNEQFF.

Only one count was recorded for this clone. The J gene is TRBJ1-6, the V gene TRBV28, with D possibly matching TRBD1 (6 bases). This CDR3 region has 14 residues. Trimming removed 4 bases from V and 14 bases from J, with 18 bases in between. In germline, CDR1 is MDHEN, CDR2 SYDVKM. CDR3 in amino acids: CASSSPDRFSSLHF. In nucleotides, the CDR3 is TGTGCCAGCAGTTCGCCGGACAGATTTTCCTCCCTCCACTTT.

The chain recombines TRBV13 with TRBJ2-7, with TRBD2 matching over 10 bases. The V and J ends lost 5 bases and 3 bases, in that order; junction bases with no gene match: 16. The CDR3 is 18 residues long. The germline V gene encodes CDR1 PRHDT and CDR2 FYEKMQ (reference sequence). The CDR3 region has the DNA TGTGCCAGCAGCCGTACCTATCTTGCCGGGACTAGCGACTACGAGCAGTACTTC. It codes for CASSRTYLAGTSDYEQYF.

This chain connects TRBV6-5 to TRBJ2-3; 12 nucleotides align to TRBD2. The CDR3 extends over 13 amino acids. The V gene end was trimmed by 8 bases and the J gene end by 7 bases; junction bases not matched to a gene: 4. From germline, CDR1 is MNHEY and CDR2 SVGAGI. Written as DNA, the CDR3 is TGTGCCAGCGAGACTAGCGGGAGTCATACGCAGTATTTT. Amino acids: CASETSGSHTQYF.